A single sample is the source of the 15 T cell receptor beta chains below, sequenced in a study of T cells in Graves' hyperthyroidism and ophthalmopathy. TCR beta CDR3 regions were amplified from RNA transcripts. A set of HTBI primers served as the primers for a first-round RT-PCR of the TCR CDR3. One entry per CDR3 protein results from TCRdb running MiXCR on the multiplex PCR reads. Of a few hundred thousand distinct CDR3 sequences listed, roughly a sixth are singletons. The sample was blood. Receptors were obtained from a woman between 40 and 50 years old with Graves' ophthalmopathy.

In its sample, this clonotype was seen many times. In DNA, the CDR3 is TGTGCCAGCAGCGCGGGCCTTTGGTCACCGGGCTATGAGCAGTTCTTC. Encoded protein: CASSAGLWSPGYEQFF. The rearrangement joins TRBV5-5 to TRBJ2-1, with D maybe TRBD2 (5 bases). CDR3 size: 16 residues. CDR1 and CDR2 (germline): SGHKS, YYEKEE (reference sequence). V lost 4 bases, J lost 8 bases, and 22 bases lay in between.

This clonotype was observed a handful of times. This may come from a read error, since a much larger clone is one base off. The V and J genes are TRBV5-1 and TRBJ2-3; TRBD2 matches 8 bases. The trim removed 7 bases at V and 5 bases at J, leaving 9 bases unmatched. The germline V gene encodes CDR1 SGHRS and CDR2 YFSETQ. The CDR3 length is 14 residues. DNA of the CDR3: TGCGCCAGCGGCACGGGAGGGCCAGAAGATACGCAGTATTTT. Translated: CASGTGGPEDTQYF. The variable domain in full, with the rest retrieved from reference TRBV5-1 and TRBJ2-3, is KAGVTQTPRYLIKTRGQQVTLSCSPISGHRSVSWYQQTPGQGLQFLFEYFSETQRNKGNFPGRFSGRQFSNSRSEMNVSTLELGDSALYLCASGTGGPEDTQYFGPGTRLTVL.

This clonotype has a handful of counts. The V call is TRBV19, the J call TRBJ1-1; D not certain. The CDR3 runs 15 residues. V was clipped by 7 bases and J by 1 base, with 16 bases between them. Germline CDR1 LNHDA, CDR2 SQIVND (reference sequence). DNA of the CDR3: TGTGCCAGTACCTCCTGGGATCCGAGGAACACTGAAGCTTTCTTT. Its translation is CASTSWDPRNTEAFF.

This clonotype was detected many times. The V gene is TRBV13, the J gene TRBJ2-1, with D unclear. Germline V gene data show CDR1 as PRHDT and CDR2 as FYEKMQ (reference sequence). V lost 3 bases, J lost 8 bases, and 8 bases lay in between. This CDR3 contains 12 residues. Here the CDR3 reads CASSFLSYEQFF. The DNA of the CDR3 is TGTGCCAGCAGCTTCCTGTCGTATGAGCAGTTCTTC. The entire variable domain, with the rest obtained from reference TRBV13 and TRBJ2-1, is as follows: AAGVIQSPRHLIKEKRETATLKCYPIPRHDTVYWYQQGPGQDPQFLISFYEKMQSDKGSIPDRFSAQQFSDYHSELNMSSLELGDSALYFCASSFLSYEQFFGPGTRLTVL.

The genes are TRBV27 and TRBJ1-6, with no clear D. The germline V gene has CDR1 MNHEY and CDR2 SMNVEV (reference sequence). V gave up 8 bases and J gave up 7 bases, with 12 bases separating them. The CDR3 length is 13 residues. CDR3 amino acids: CASGWYINSPLHF. In DNA form, the CDR3 reads TGTGCCAGCGGATGGTACATCAATTCACCCCTCCACTTT.

This clonotype has a handful of counts. The J gene is TRBJ1-2, the V gene TRBV3-1, with 7 bases lining up with TRBD1. The CDR3 has 12 residues. CDR1 and CDR2 (germline): LGHDT, YNNKEL (reference sequence). Trimming cost V 0 bases and J 8 bases; bases outside gene matches: 0. The CDR3 DNA reads as TGTGCCAGCAGCCAAGAGGGACAGGGCTACACCTTC. This encodes CASSQEGQGYTF.

This clonotype was seen a few times. The chain links TRBV30 to TRBJ2-4; TRBD1 might be the D (5 bases). The V end lost 3 bases, the J end lost 8 bases, and 14 bases lay between the germline ends. Germline-derived CDR1 and CDR2 are GTSNPN and SVGIG (reference sequence). The CDR3 runs 13 residues. CDR3 loop: CAWRDQGADIQYF. CDR3 nucleotide sequence: TGTGCCTGGAGGGATCAAGGGGCGGACATTCAGTACTTC.

The sample holds many counts of this clonotype. The J gene is TRBJ2-3, the V gene TRBV2; the match to TRBD1 covers 7 bases. V gave up 10 bases and J gave up 1 base; unmatched junction bases: 8. Looked up from germline, CDR1 is SNHLY and CDR2 is FYNNEI. The CDR3 contains 14 residues. CDR3 sequence reads: CATYRGVGTDTQYF. DNA of the CDR3: TGTGCCACCTACAGGGGAGTGGGCACAGATACGCAGTATTTT.

The chain has TRBV12-5 and TRBJ1-1, with a possible D match to TRBD1 (6 bases). The CDR3 runs 15 residues. Trimming shortened V by 3 bases and J by 3 bases, and 14 bases separated the two germline ends. Germline V gene sequence: CDR1 LGHNT, CDR2 FRNRAP. The CDR3 DNA follows: TGTGCTAGTGGTTTCAAGGGGGTTAGTGACACTGAAGCTTTCTTT. Amino acids: CASGFKGVSDTEAFF.

The J gene is TRBJ2-5, the V gene TRBV5-1; D is unclear. CDR1 and CDR2 (germline): SGHRS, YFSETQ. The CDR3 contains 15 residues. V dropped 4 bases and J dropped 0 bases, with 13 bases sitting between them. This chain's CDR3 is CASSPLFRDQETQYF. The DNA of the CDR3 is TGCGCCAGCAGCCCCCTTTTTCGGGACCAAGAGACCCAGTACTTC.

V usage is TRBV7-9 and J usage is TRBJ2-5; possible D gene TRBD1, 6 bases. The CDR3 runs 17 residues. The germline V gene has CDR1 SEHNR and CDR2 FQNEAQ (reference sequence). Trimming took off 5 bases at V and 5 bases at J, with 24 bases between the two ends. The CDR3 DNA reads as TGTGCCAGCAGCCGCCCCACAGGGATAGGTAGTTTGGAGACCCAGTACTTC. Translation gives CASSRPTGIGSLETQYF.

Concerning this clonotype: The germline gene is not matched at one end of the junction; a read error may be the cause. The rearrangement joins TRBV3-1 to TRBJ1-1; D is unresolved. The length of the CDR3 is 15 residues. Germline V gives CDR1 LGHDT, CDR2 YNNKEL (reference sequence). CDR3 DNA sequence: TGTGCCAGCAGCCAAGGAAAGGGTTCGTGGACTGGAGCTTTCTTT. Translated, it gives CASSQGKGSWTGAFF.

There are many counts of this clonotype. This sequence joins TRBV10-2 and TRBJ1-1; D perhaps matches TRBD1 (6 bases). In germline, CDR1 is WSHSY, CDR2 SAAADI. CDR3 length equals 13 residues. V dropped 8 bases and J dropped 1 base, with 11 bases sitting between them. This chain's CDR3 is CASGEGENTEAFF. DNA for the CDR3: TGCGCCAGCGGGGAGGGGGAGAACACTGAAGCTTTCTTT.

The gene calls are TRBV10-3 and TRBJ2-7; D might be TRBD2 (6 bases). The CDR3 is made up of 13 amino acids. Looked up from germline, CDR1 is ENHRY and CDR2 is SYGVKD. Between the trimmed V and J ends, which lost 4 bases and 3 bases, there was a span of 10 bases. The CDR3 DNA reads TGTGCCATCAGTGGGTATAGCGGCTACGAGCAGTACTTC. It is translated as CAISGYSGYEQYF.

Ten or more counts support this clonotype. The rearrangement links TRBV18 to TRBJ2-5; D possibly corresponds to TRBD2 (6 bases). Germline CDR1 is KGHSH and CDR2 is LQKENI. The CDR3 length is 17 residues. The V and J ends lost 3 bases and 4 bases respectively, with 21 bases between them. CDR3 sequence reads: CASSPRGGVQIRETQYF. The CDR3 region has the DNA TGTGCCAGCTCACCGCGTGGAGGGGTCCAAATTCGAGAGACCCAGTACTTC.